The rows below give T cell receptor beta chains drawn from one sample of a study of cytomegalovirus exposure and HLA in healthy donors. Clones were sequenced by immunoSEQ multiplex PCR, and TCRdb holds only the in-frame ones, with some missing. The sample carries 120,000 to 150,000 clones, 86% recorded once. Sequenced material: PBMCs. The source of these receptors is a man between 18 and 35 years old in good health and CMV-seronegative. Both conserved end residues are part of each CDR3. A D gene is named only where the DNA matches it firmly. Some rows mark clone size as missing; the rest say once, few, many or name a class of expanded clone.

abundance: -
j_gene: TRBJ2-7
v_gene: TRBV14
d_gene: -
CDR3nt: TGTGCCAGCAGCGTATATACTGCCTACGAGCAGTACTTC
CDR3aa: CASSVYTAYEQYF

abundance: -
j_gene: TRBJ2-1
v_gene: TRBV27
d_gene: -
CDR3nt: TGTGCCAGCAGTTTATCACCCGAAGCAAATGAGCAGTTCTTC
CDR3aa: CASSLSPEANEQFF

abundance: -
j_gene: TRBJ2-7
v_gene: TRBV27
d_gene: -
CDR3nt: TGTGCCAGCAGTTTGTCCAGGGGCACTCGTTCCTACGAGCAGTACTTC
CDR3aa: CASSLSRGTRSYEQYF

abundance: -
j_gene: TRBJ2-5
v_gene: TRBV2
d_gene: -
CDR3nt: TGTGCCAGCAGCTCTCAGGTCAGACAAGAGACCCAGTACTTC
CDR3aa: CASSSQVRQETQYF

abundance: -
j_gene: TRBJ2-7
v_gene: TRBV7-9
d_gene: TRBD1
CDR3nt: TGTGCCAGCAGCTCGACAGGGAAAGGATTCTACGAGCAGTACTTC
CDR3aa: CASSSTGKGFYEQYF

abundance: many
j_gene: TRBJ1-2
v_gene: TRBV2
d_gene: TRBD1
CDR3nt: TGTGCCAGCACCTTCCGGGACAGGGGAGTTAGGGACTATGGCTACACCTTC
CDR3aa: CASTFRDRGVRDYGYTF

abundance: -
j_gene: TRBJ1-1
v_gene: TRBV2
d_gene: -
CDR3nt: TGTGCCAGCAGTGAACAAACAGGTCGCGGTGAAGCTTTCTTT
CDR3aa: CASSEQTGRGEAFF

abundance: -
j_gene: TRBJ2-2
v_gene: TRBV18
d_gene: -
CDR3nt: TGTGCCAGCTCACCCCTGGACAGGAACACCGGGGAGCTGTTTTTT
CDR3aa: CASSPLDRNTGELFF

abundance: -
j_gene: TRBJ2-1
v_gene: TRBV5-6
d_gene: TRBD2
CDR3nt: TGTGCCAGCAGCTGGACGGGACTAGCGGGACACAATGAGCAGTTCTTC
CDR3aa: CASSWTGLAGHNEQFF

abundance: -
j_gene: TRBJ2-1
v_gene: TRBV5-1
d_gene: -
CDR3nt: TGCGCCAGCAGCTTGGTTGCAGGGACCTACAATGAGCAGTTCTTC
CDR3aa: CASSLVAGTYNEQFF

abundance: -
j_gene: TRBJ2-3
v_gene: TRBV6-1
d_gene: TRBD1
CDR3nt: TGTGCCAGCTTGGACAGGGGGGGCCCGATGGGTACGCAGTATTTT
CDR3aa: CASLDRGGPMGTQYF

abundance: -
j_gene: TRBJ1-2
v_gene: TRBV28
d_gene: -
CDR3nt: TGTGCCAGCAGTTCTCAGAACTATGGCTACACCTTC
CDR3aa: CASSSQNYGYTF

abundance: -
j_gene: TRBJ2-1
v_gene: TRBV28
d_gene: TRBD2
CDR3nt: TGTGCCAGCAGTTTGTCTAGCGGGAGGAGTATCGATGAGCAGTTCTTC
CDR3aa: CASSLSSGRSIDEQFF

abundance: -
j_gene: TRBJ1-3
v_gene: TRBV7-8
d_gene: TRBD1
CDR3nt: TGTGCCAGCAGCGTAACCTCAGGGGGTCACACCATATATTTT
CDR3aa: CASSVTSGGHTIYF

abundance: -
j_gene: TRBJ2-1
v_gene: TRBV11-3
d_gene: TRBD1
CDR3nt: TGTGCCAGCAGCGCAACAACCCCCGGGACAGGGAGCGGCAATGAGCAGTTCTTC
CDR3aa: CASSATTPGTGSGNEQFF

abundance: -
j_gene: TRBJ2-5
v_gene: TRBV10-2
d_gene: TRBD2
CDR3nt: TGCGCCAGCAGGGGACTAGCGGGAGTGGGAGAGACCCAGTACTTC
CDR3aa: CASRGLAGVGETQYF

abundance: -
j_gene: TRBJ1-5
v_gene: TRBV28
d_gene: -
CDR3nt: TGTGCCAGCAGTTTGGTCGGTCAGCCCCAGCATTTT
CDR3aa: CASSLVGQPQHF

abundance: once
j_gene: TRBJ1-5
v_gene: TRBV2
d_gene: -
CDR3nt: TGTGCCAGCAGTGAGGGGGGGGAGCTGGTCAATCAGCCCCAGCATTTT
CDR3aa: CASSEGGELVNQPQHF

abundance: -
j_gene: TRBJ2-2
v_gene: TRBV7-2
d_gene: TRBD1
CDR3nt: TGTGCCAGCAGCTTGGGACAGGGGGCTATCACCGGGGAGCTGTTTTTT
CDR3aa: CASSLGQGAITGELFF

abundance: -
j_gene: TRBJ2-1
v_gene: TRBV6-5
d_gene: -
CDR3nt: TGTGCCAGCAGTCAGACAGAGACCTACAATGAGCAGTTCTTC
CDR3aa: CASSQTETYNEQFF

abundance: -
j_gene: TRBJ1-5
v_gene: TRBV2
d_gene: -
CDR3nt: TGTGCCAGCATGGGAGGACGCAATCAGCCCCAGCATTTT
CDR3aa: CASMGGRNQPQHF

abundance: -
j_gene: TRBJ2-1
v_gene: TRBV15
d_gene: -
CDR3nt: TGTGCCACCAGCGCAGGGGTCCCCTACAATGAGCAGTTCTTC
CDR3aa: CATSAGVPYNEQFF

abundance: -
j_gene: TRBJ2-2
v_gene: TRBV19
d_gene: TRBD1
CDR3nt: TGTGCCAGTAGCGGACAGGCTGGGGGGGAGCTGTTTTTT
CDR3aa: CASSGQAGGELFF

abundance: -
j_gene: TRBJ1-1
v_gene: TRBV4-1
d_gene: -
CDR3nt: TGCGCCAGCAGCCATCCCGACCGGCCATCGGGGATCTTT
CDR3aa: CASSHPDRPSGIF

abundance: -
j_gene: TRBJ1-2
v_gene: TRBV18
d_gene: -
CDR3nt: TGTGCCAGCTCACCGGTGGACAGTGCCTATGGCTACACCTTC
CDR3aa: CASSPVDSAYGYTF

abundance: -
j_gene: TRBJ2-1
v_gene: TRBV15
d_gene: TRBD2
CDR3nt: TGTGCCACCAGCAGAGGGGACAAAATAGCGGGAACGCAGTTCTTC
CDR3aa: CATSRGDKIAGTQFF

abundance: -
j_gene: TRBJ2-4
v_gene: TRBV28
d_gene: TRBD2
CDR3nt: TGTGCCAGCAGTCTAGCGGGAGGGGGGACCAAAAACATTCAGTACTTC
CDR3aa: CASSLAGGGTKNIQYF

abundance: -
j_gene: TRBJ1-4
v_gene: TRBV6-1
d_gene: -
CDR3nt: TGTGCCAGCAGTGAGAGGGAGGCGGAAAAACTGTTTTTT
CDR3aa: CASSEREAEKLFF

abundance: -
j_gene: TRBJ2-1
v_gene: TRBV5-1
d_gene: TRBD2
CDR3nt: TGCGCCAGCAGCCTCCCCGGGACTAGCGGCCCCAATGAGCAGTTCTTC
CDR3aa: CASSLPGTSGPNEQFF

abundance: -
j_gene: TRBJ1-1
v_gene: TRBV27
d_gene: -
CDR3nt: TGTGCCAGCAGTTTACTTCCTCGGTTGAACACTGAAGCTTTCTTT
CDR3aa: CASSLLPRLNTEAFF

abundance: -
j_gene: TRBJ2-6
v_gene: TRBV19
d_gene: -
CDR3nt: TGTGCCAGTAGCTCCAGTCAGACTGGGGCCAACGTCCTGACTTTC
CDR3aa: CASSSSQTGANVLTF

abundance: -
j_gene: TRBJ2-7
v_gene: TRBV15
d_gene: -
CDR3nt: TGTGCCACCAGCAGAGAACAGGGATTAGCCTACGAGCAGTACTTC
CDR3aa: CATSREQGLAYEQYF

abundance: -
j_gene: TRBJ2-4
v_gene: TRBV2
d_gene: -
CDR3nt: TGTGCCAGCAGTCGGATGGAAGGGGGTGATTTAGGCATTCAGTACTTC
CDR3aa: CASSRMEGGDLGIQYF

abundance: -
j_gene: TRBJ2-7
v_gene: TRBV4-1
d_gene: -
CDR3nt: TGCGCCAGCAGCCCAGCTAACATCTTCGGGAACGAGCAGTACTTC
CDR3aa: CASSPANIFGNEQYF

abundance: -
j_gene: TRBJ1-4
v_gene: TRBV7-9
d_gene: TRBD1
CDR3nt: TGTGCCAGCAGGCCGACAGGGGGAGGACGAGAAAAACTGTTTTTT
CDR3aa: CASRPTGGGREKLFF

abundance: -
j_gene: TRBJ1-2
v_gene: TRBV19
d_gene: -
CDR3nt: TGTGCCAGTAGTATTTCGGTCTTTGACGGACAGAGGTATGGCTACACCTTC
CDR3aa: CASSISVFDGQRYGYTF

abundance: -
j_gene: TRBJ2-7
v_gene: TRBV28
d_gene: -
CDR3nt: TGTGCCAGCAGTCACCCCTCGAATTGGGCGACGGTCTACGAGCAGTACTTC
CDR3aa: CASSHPSNWATVYEQYF

abundance: -
j_gene: TRBJ2-3
v_gene: TRBV7-9
d_gene: -
CDR3nt: TGTGCCAGCAGCTCTCTGGGGGGGGCCTCCACAGATACGCAGTATTTT
CDR3aa: CASSSLGGASTDTQYF

abundance: -
j_gene: TRBJ2-5
v_gene: TRBV19
d_gene: -
CDR3nt: TGTGCCAGTAGTACCGGCAGGGGCCGGGAGACCCAGTACTTC
CDR3aa: CASSTGRGRETQYF

abundance: -
j_gene: TRBJ1-6
v_gene: TRBV6-1
d_gene: TRBD1
CDR3nt: TGTGCCAGCAGTGGGATCCGCGAACAGGGGAATTCACCCCTCCACTTT
CDR3aa: CASSGIREQGNSPLHF